A selection of T cell receptor beta chains follows, all from one sample in a study of T cells in Graves' hyperthyroidism and ophthalmopathy. Using its own MiXCR run on the multiplex PCR reads, TCRdb lists one record per CDR3 protein. Here the sample spans 450,000 to 650,000 distinct CDR3 sequences, under 25% being singletons. Input material: blood. The receptors originated from a man aged 18 to 29 with Graves' hyperthyroidism. The CDR3 runs from the conserved cysteine through the conserved F or W. The order of the fields is clone size, J gene, CDR3 length, D gene, V gene, CDR3 DNA, CDR3 protein. A D gene is named only where the DNA matches it firmly. A clone size is listed for some rows: how often the clone was seen (once, few, many), or a class if it is expanded.

>NA|TRBJ2-4|15|NA|TRBV29-1
TGCAGCCCACCCCTGGGGCGCGGGGCCAAAAACATTCAGTACTTC
CSPPLGRGAKNIQYF
>many|TRBJ2-2|14|NA|TRBV7-8
TGTGCCAGCAGCTTAGAATATGCGATAACCGAGCTGTTTTTT
CASSLEYAITELFF
>many|TRBJ2-7|12|TRBD1|TRBV13
TGTGCCAGCAGCTCAGGACAGGGGGTGCAGTACTTC
CASSSGQGVQYF
>NA|TRBJ1-1|14|NA|TRBV20-1
TGCAGTGCTAGTCAACCGGGATGGGACACTGAAGCTTTCTTT
CSASQPGWDTEAFF
>many|TRBJ1-1|16|NA|TRBV10-1
TGCGCCAGCAGTGAGTCGGAGAGACTCATGAACACTGAAGCTTTCTTT
CASSESERLMNTEAFF
>few|TRBJ2-5|16|TRBD2|TRBV10-3
TGTGCCATCAGTGATCGGGGCGGGGGGGCCAGAGAGACCCAGTACTTC
CAISDRGGGARETQYF
>many|TRBJ2-5|17|TRBD2|TRBV2
TGTGCCAGCACCGAGGGGAGGACTAGCGGGGGCCAAGAGACCCAGTACTTC
CASTEGRTSGGQETQYF
>few|TRBJ2-5|16|NA|TRBV28
TGTGCCAGCAGTTTATCCCCAAGGATTGCCCAAGAGACCCAGTACTTC
CASSLSPRIAQETQYF
>many|TRBJ2-5|13|NA|TRBV29-1
TGCAGCGTTGGATCCGGGGGCGTTGAGACCCAGTACTTC
CSVGSGGVETQYF
>many|TRBJ1-2|12|NA|TRBV12-3/TRBV12-4
TGTGCCAGCAGTTCCGACCGTAGTGGCTACACCTTC
CASSSDRSGYTF
>NA|TRBJ2-5|13|TRBD2|TRBV6-1
TGTGCCAGCAGTGATCGCGGGAGTGTGACCCAGTACTTC
CASSDRGSVTQYF
>many|TRBJ1-2|15|NA|TRBV12-5
TGTGCTAGTGGTTTGGGGGGACACGCGAACTATGGCTACACCTTC
CASGLGGHANYGYTF
>many|TRBJ1-6|18|NA|TRBV28
TGTGCCAGTTGGATATCGAGAGCCTGGAGCTCCTATAATTCACCCCTCCACTTT
CASWISRAWSSYNSPLHF
>NA|TRBJ2-7|13|NA|TRBV12-3/TRBV12-4
TGTGCCAGCAGTTTGGGCATTAGCAACGAGCAGTACTTC
CASSLGISNEQYF
>NA|TRBJ1-2|16|TRBD1|TRBV25-1
TGTGCCAGCAGAGGCTGGACAGGGGGCTCTCTGTATGGCTACACCTTC
CASRGWTGGSLYGYTF
>NA|TRBJ1-2|17|TRBD1|TRBV15
TGTGCCACCAGCAGAGCTATGGGACAGGGGGCTTCTCATGGCTACACCTTC
CATSRAMGQGASHGYTF
>many|TRBJ2-2|14|NA|TRBV5-1
TGCGCCAGCGGTTCCGGACAGAACACCGGGGAGCTGTTTTTT
CASGSGQNTGELFF
>many|TRBJ2-5|15|TRBD1|TRBV20-1
TGCAGTGCTGAGGCTGCCGACAGGGCAAAAGAGACCCAGTACTTC
CSAEAADRAKETQYF
>few|TRBJ1-5|12|NA|TRBV28
TGTGCCAGTAACGACTTCAGGGGGCCCCAGCATTTT
CASNDFRGPQHF
>many|TRBJ2-7|14|NA|TRBV5-1
TGCGCCAGCAGCTTGGAGGGCAGTCCCTACGAGCAGTACTTC
CASSLEGSPYEQYF
>few|TRBJ2-3|14|NA|TRBV12-3/TRBV12-4
TGTGCCAGCAGCACCCTGGACGGGGCCGATACGCAGTATTTT
CASSTLDGADTQYF
>many|TRBJ2-7|14|TRBD1|TRBV7-2
TGTGCCAGCAGCTCGGGGACAGGGAACTACGAGCAGTACTTC
CASSSGTGNYEQYF
>NA|TRBJ2-2|16|TRBD1|TRBV5-1
TGCGCCAGCAGCCAGACCGGGACAGGGAACACCGGGGAGCTGTTTTTT
CASSQTGTGNTGELFF
>many|TRBJ1-1|12|TRBD1|TRBV29-1
TGCAGCGTGGGACAGATGAACACTGAAGCTTTCTTT
CSVGQMNTEAFF
>NA|TRBJ1-1|14|NA|TRBV11-2
TGTGCCAGCAGCCTATCCCACCCGAACACTGAAGCTTTCTTT
CASSLSHPNTEAFF
>NA|TRBJ1-2|16|TRBD1|TRBV6-1
TGTGCCAGCAGTCTAGGCCCGGGACAGGGTGGCTATGGCTACACCTTC
CASSLGPGQGGYGYTF
>few|TRBJ1-2|14|NA|TRBV4-1
TGCGCCAGCAGCCAAGTGCCGGGTGGGAATGGCTACACCTTC
CASSQVPGGNGYTF
>many|TRBJ1-2|13|NA|TRBV2
TGTGCCAGCAGTGTAACAGGGAACTATGGCTACACCTTC
CASSVTGNYGYTF
>NA|TRBJ1-2|15|TRBD1|TRBV29-1
TGCAGCGTTGGCGCGGGACAGGCCTCTAACTGTGGCTACACCTTC
CSVGAGQASNCGYTF
>NA|TRBJ2-7|12|TRBD2|TRBV5-1
TGCGCCAGCAGCTTGGAGCGGGGGGCAGAGTACTTC
CASSLERGAEYF
>many|TRBJ1-5|14|NA|TRBV12-3/TRBV12-4
TGTGCCAGCACCCAATTGGGTCCCAGTCAGCCCCAGCATTTT
CASTQLGPSQPQHF
>NA|TRBJ1-5|15|NA|TRBV3-1
TGTGCCAGCAGCCAAGGCGGCACGGAGGGTCAGCCCCAGCATTTT
CASSQGGTEGQPQHF
>NA|TRBJ1-1|13|NA|TRBV24-1
TGTGCCACCACCGACGCGGCGGGTACTGATGCTTTCTTT
CATTDAAGTDAFF
>many|TRBJ1-1|15|TRBD1|TRBV12-3/TRBV12-4
TGTGCCAGCAGTTTCGGGGCAGGGGGCGCCCCTGAAGCTTTCTTT
CASSFGAGGAPEAFF
>few|TRBJ2-4|15|NA|TRBV28
TGTGCCAGCAGTCGCGGGGAGACCTCCAAAAACATTAAGTACTTC
CASSRGETSKNIKYF
>many|TRBJ1-1|15|NA|TRBV5-5
TGTGCCAGCAGCTTGGCATCCGCGGGGTACACTGAAGCTTTCTTT
CASSLASAGYTEAFF
>NA|TRBJ1-1|13|NA|TRBV6-2/TRBV6-3
TGTGCCAGCAGTACTTACGAGGACACTGAAGCTTTCTTT
CASSTYEDTEAFF
>once|TRBJ2-5|13|NA|TRBV30
TGTGCCTGGAGCGTCATTCCCGGGGAGACCCAGTACTTC
CAWSVIPGETQYF
>many|TRBJ2-7|13|NA|TRBV30
TGTGCCTGGACACCCAAGGGGGCCTACGAGCAGTACTTC
CAWTPKGAYEQYF
>few|TRBJ2-7|15|NA|TRBV7-2
TGTGCCAGCAGCTTAGGTACTAGCACCTACTACGAGCAGTACTTC
CASSLGTSTYYEQYF
>many|TRBJ2-2|15|TRBD1|TRBV15
TGTGCCACCAGCAGTGGACAGGGTCGCACCGGGGAGCTGTTTTTT
CATSSGQGRTGELFF
>many|TRBJ2-7|14|TRBD1|TRBV5-1
TGCGCCAGTCGAACCGGGACAGGGGCCTACGAGCAGTACTTC
CASRTGTGAYEQYF
>many|TRBJ2-5|13|NA|TRBV7-2
TGTGCCAGCAGCTTAAGCGGGTTAGGGGCCCAGTACTTC
CASSLSGLGAQYF
>many|TRBJ2-7|12|NA|TRBV2
TGTGCCAGCAAGTATGGGGTCTACGAGCAGTACTTC
CASKYGVYEQYF
>many|TRBJ1-3|16|TRBD1|TRBV7-6
TGTGCCAGCAGCTTAGGGGACAGGCTCGCTGGAAACACCATATATTTT
CASSLGDRLAGNTIYF
>many|TRBJ1-1|15|NA|TRBV20-1
TGCAGTGCTAGAGATCCCCGCAGGGGATACACTGAAGCTTTCTTT
CSARDPRRGYTEAFF
>many|TRBJ2-7|14|TRBD1|TRBV24-1
TGTGCCACCAGTGATTCCTGGACAGGGACCGAGCAGTACTTC
CATSDSWTGTEQYF
>many|TRBJ1-6|15|TRBD1|TRBV6-1
TGTGCCAGCTCGACCGGGACAGGTCGTTATCCGCCCCTCCACTTT
CASSTGTGRYPPLHF
>many|TRBJ2-7|13|TRBD1|TRBV27
TGTGCCAGCAGTTACAGGGGGCCCTACGAGCAGTACTTC
CASSYRGPYEQYF
>many|TRBJ1-2|15|NA|TRBV20-1
TGCAGTGCTAGAGTGCCAGGGAGGGGAAACTATGGCTACACCTTC
CSARVPGRGNYGYTF
>NA|TRBJ2-2|15|NA|TRBV7-9
TGTGCCAGCAGCCATCTACAGGGTTCACCCGGGGAGCTGTTTTTT
CASSHLQGSPGELFF
>few|TRBJ1-1|18|NA|TRBV13
TGTGCCAGCAGCCTTAGACTGAACCTAGCGAGAGCGGAGACTGAAGCTTTCTTT
CASSLRLNLARAETEAFF